This note documents a single TCR beta chain sequence. Its antigen is as yet unknown. This sample was included in a study of shared clonotypes between healthy human individuals. About the study: The donor pool was made up of two women and a few men aged 18 to 49. Overall study results and limits: Clonotypes which were not shared had lower generation probabilities than clonotypes that all four donors shared.

Sequencing was performed with immunoSEQ multiplex PCR; in TCRdb, only in-frame clones are kept and a portion is missing. This table has about 2,500,000 clones, around nine tenths appearing once. Germline V lookup: CDR1 LNHDA, CDR2 SQIVND (reference sequence). Trimming cost V 8 bases and J 5 bases, with 16 bases left between them. The CDR3 contains 13 residues. The chain carries TRBV19 and TRBJ2-7; perhaps TRBD1 as D (5 bases). Sequencing was carried out using naive CD4+ T cells sorted from blood. Subset here: CD45RA+ positively selected. The clonotype comes from a man aged 18 to 29 in good health. The CDR3 nucleotides are TGTGCCAGTCGACGGCAGGGTGGTGACGAGCAGTACTTC. Its translation is CASRRQGGDEQYF.